Following are 5 T cell receptor beta chains from one sample sequenced in a study of cytomegalovirus exposure and HLA in healthy donors listed by TCRdb under 2017. Receptor libraries were prepared by the immunoSEQ multiplex PCR assay. For the multiplex PCR, a mixture combining 60 forward primers for TCR Vbeta segments and 13 reverse primers for TCR Jbeta segments was used. TCRdb re-hosts the immuneACCESS table, in-frame sequences only. Its copies lack some clones; in the studies checked, an unresolved V gene accounts for under half of them, and the cause for the rest is not known. The sample table contains fewer than 200,000 clones; only one count was recorded for roughly 13% of them. The leading ten clones occupy approximately 8.4% of the sample. What was sequenced was PBMCs. All receptors come from a man aged 50 to 59 in good health and CMV-seropositive.

This chain connects TRBV19 to TRBJ1-5; D is possibly TRBD1 (5 bases). Trimming shortened V by 4 bases and J by 3 bases, and 25 bases separated the two germline ends. This CDR3 has 19 residues. Germline values: CDR1 LNHDA, CDR2 SQIVND (reference sequence). CDR3 nucleotides: TGTGCCAGTAGTACCGGACCACTCGGGCAGGGCCTACCCAATCAGCCCCAGCATTTT. Residues: CASSTGPLGQGLPNQPQHF.

In its sample, this clone was seen a few times. This chain connects TRBV4-3 to TRBJ2-3; 8 nucleotides agree with TRBD1. From germline, CDR1 is LGHNA and CDR2 YSLEER. V was clipped by 0 bases and J by 6 bases; unmatched bases: 11. The CDR3 has 17 amino acids. The CDR3 nucleotides are TGCGCCAGCAGCCAAGATCTTGGCAGGGGGCAAATTGATACGCAGTATTTT. It translates to CASSQDLGRGQIDTQYF.

The chain has TRBV5-1 and TRBJ2-7; 9 positions agree with TRBD1. Trimming removed 4 bases from V and 5 bases from J; junction bases left unmatched: 16. The CDR3 has 17 amino acids. Germline-derived CDR1 and CDR2 are SGHRS and YFSETQ. CDR3 in amino acids: CASSPFSPGQGSHEQYF. The CDR3 nucleotides read TGCGCCAGCAGCCCTTTTAGCCCGGGACAGGGTTCCCACGAGCAGTACTTC.

This clone has more than one count but fewer than ten. This chain connects TRBV5-1 to TRBJ1-1; D is undetermined. V was pared by 0 bases and J by 0 bases, with 12 bases between. The CDR3 length is 16 residues. Germline CDR1 SGHRS, CDR2 YFSETQ. The DNA for the CDR3 is TGCGCCAGCAGCTTGGGATGGCAGAGGATGAACACTGAAGCTTTCTTT. It codes for CASSLGWQRMNTEAFF.

J is TRBJ2-5 and V is TRBV7-2; TRBD2 aligns across 13 bases. This CDR3 has 17 amino acids. CDR1 and CDR2 from the germline V gene are SGHTA and FQGNSA. The V segment lost 1 base and the J segment 5 bases; nucleotides outside the gene matches: 7. Written as DNA, the CDR3 is TGTGCCAGCAGCTTAGTGGGACTAGCGGGGCCAGGGGAGACCCAGTACTTC. Translation: CASSLVGLAGPGETQYF.